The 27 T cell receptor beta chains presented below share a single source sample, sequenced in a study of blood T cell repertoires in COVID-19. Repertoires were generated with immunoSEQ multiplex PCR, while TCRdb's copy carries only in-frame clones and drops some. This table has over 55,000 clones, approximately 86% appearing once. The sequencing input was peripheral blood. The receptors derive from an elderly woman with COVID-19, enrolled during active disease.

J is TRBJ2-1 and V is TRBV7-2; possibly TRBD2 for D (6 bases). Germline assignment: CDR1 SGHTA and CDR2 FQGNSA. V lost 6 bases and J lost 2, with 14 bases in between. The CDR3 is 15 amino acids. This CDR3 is CASSSPGEAYNEQFF. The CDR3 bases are TGTGCCAGCAGTTCTCCGGGGGAGGCCTACAATGAGCAGTTCTTC.

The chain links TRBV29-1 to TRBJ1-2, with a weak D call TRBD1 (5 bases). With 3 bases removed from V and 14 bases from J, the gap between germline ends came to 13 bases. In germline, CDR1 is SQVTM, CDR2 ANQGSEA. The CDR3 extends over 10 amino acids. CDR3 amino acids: CSVDGGDYTF. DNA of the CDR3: TGCAGCGTTGACGGGGGGGATTATACCTTC.

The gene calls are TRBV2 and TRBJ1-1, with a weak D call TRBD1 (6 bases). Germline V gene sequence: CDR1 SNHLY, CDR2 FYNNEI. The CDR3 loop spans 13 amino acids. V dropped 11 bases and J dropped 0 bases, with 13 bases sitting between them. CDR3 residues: CACAAGVNTEAFF. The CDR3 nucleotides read TGTGCCTGCGCTGCAGGGGTGAACACTGAAGCTTTCTTT.

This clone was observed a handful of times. CDR3 sequence (DNA): TGTGCCAGCAAACCGACTAGCGGGGAATCGAACACCGGGGAGCTGTTTTTT. Encoded protein: CASKPTSGESNTGELFF. This chain joins TRBV7-9 and TRBJ2-2; 11 positions agree with TRBD2. With 7 bases clipped from V and 0 bases from J, the junction kept 7 bases outside the gene matches. CDR1 is SEHNR and CDR2 is FQNEAQ in the germline V gene (reference sequence). CDR3 length equals 17 residues.

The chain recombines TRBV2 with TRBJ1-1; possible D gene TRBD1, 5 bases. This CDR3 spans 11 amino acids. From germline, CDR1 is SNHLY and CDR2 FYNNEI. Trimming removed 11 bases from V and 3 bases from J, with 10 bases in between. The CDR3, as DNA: TGTGCCGGGGGGGATGACACTGAAGCTTTCTTT. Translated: CAGGDDTEAFF.

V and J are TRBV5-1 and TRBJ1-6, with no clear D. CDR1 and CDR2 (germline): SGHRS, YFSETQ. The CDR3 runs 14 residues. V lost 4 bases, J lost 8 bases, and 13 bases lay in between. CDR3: CASSRLESDSPLHF. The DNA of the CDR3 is TGCGCCAGCAGCAGACTAGAATCCGATTCACCCCTCCACTTT.

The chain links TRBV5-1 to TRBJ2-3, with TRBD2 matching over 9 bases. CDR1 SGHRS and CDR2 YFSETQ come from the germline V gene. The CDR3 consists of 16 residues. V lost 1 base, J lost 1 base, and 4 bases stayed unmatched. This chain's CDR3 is CASSLSASGGTDTQYF. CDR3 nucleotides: TGCGCCAGCAGCTTGTCGGCTAGCGGGGGCACAGATACGCAGTATTTT.

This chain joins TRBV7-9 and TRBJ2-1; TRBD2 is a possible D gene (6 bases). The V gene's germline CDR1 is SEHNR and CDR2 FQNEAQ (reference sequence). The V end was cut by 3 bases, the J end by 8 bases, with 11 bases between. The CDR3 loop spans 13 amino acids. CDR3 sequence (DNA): TGTGCCAGCAGCTTGATGGGGGGTCATGAGCAGTTCTTC. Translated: CASSLMGGHEQFF.

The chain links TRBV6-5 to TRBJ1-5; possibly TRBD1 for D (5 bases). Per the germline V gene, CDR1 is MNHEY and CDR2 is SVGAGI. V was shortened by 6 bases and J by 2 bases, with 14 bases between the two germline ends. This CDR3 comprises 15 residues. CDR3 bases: TGTGCCAGCAGCCTCCCCACGGGGGGCAATCAGCCCCAGCATTTT. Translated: CASSLPTGGNQPQHF.

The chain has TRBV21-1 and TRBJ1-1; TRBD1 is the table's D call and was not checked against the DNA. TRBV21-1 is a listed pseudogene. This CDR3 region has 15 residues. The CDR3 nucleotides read TGTGCCAGCAGCAAGACAGGGGTAAGAGGCACTGAAGCTTTCTTT. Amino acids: CASSKTGVRGTEAFF.

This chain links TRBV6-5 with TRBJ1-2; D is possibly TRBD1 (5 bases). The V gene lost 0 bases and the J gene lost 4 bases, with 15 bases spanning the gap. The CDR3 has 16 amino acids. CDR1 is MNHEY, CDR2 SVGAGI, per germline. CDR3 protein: CASSYSPDTRGYGYTF. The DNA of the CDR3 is TGTGCCAGCAGTTACTCGCCGGACACCCGCGGCTATGGCTACACCTTC.

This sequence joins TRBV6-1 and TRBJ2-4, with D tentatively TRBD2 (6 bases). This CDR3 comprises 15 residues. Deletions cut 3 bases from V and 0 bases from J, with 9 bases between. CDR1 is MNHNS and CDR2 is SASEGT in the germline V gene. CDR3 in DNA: TGTGCCAGCAGTGAGCAGGGACTAGCCAAAAACATTCAGTACTTC. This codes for CASSEQGLAKNIQYF.

The CDR3 protein is CASSQEASQETQYF. The CDR3 DNA follows: TGTGCCAGCAGCCAAGAAGCTAGCCAAGAGACCCAGTACTTC. This chain connects TRBV4-2 to TRBJ2-5; D uncertain. CDR1 and CDR2 (germline): LGHNA, YNFKEQ. The CDR3 is 14 residues long. V was shortened by 0 bases and J by 1 base, with 6 bases between the two germline ends.

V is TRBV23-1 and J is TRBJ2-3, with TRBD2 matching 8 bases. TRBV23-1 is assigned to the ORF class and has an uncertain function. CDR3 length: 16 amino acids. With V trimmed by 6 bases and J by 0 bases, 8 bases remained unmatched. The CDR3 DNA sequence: TGCGCCAGCAGCCGTGGGCCTAGCGGGAGCACAGATACGCAGTATTTT. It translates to CASSRGPSGSTDTQYF.

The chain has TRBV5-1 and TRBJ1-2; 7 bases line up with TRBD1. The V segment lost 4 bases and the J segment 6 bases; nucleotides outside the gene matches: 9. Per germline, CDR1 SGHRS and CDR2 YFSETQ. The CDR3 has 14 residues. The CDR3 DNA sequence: TGCGCCAGCAGCAATGACAGGGTCGGCGATGGCTACACCTTC. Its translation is CASSNDRVGDGYTF.

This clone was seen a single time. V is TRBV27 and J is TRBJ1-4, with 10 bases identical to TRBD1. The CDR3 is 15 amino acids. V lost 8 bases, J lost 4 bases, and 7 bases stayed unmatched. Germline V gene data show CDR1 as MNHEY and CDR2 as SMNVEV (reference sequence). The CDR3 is CASGDRGHFNEKLFF. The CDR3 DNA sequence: TGTGCCAGCGGAGACAGGGGGCATTTTAATGAAAAACTGTTTTTT.

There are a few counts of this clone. CDR3 residues: CASSPTGADNSPLHF. CDR3 DNA: TGTGCCAGCAGTCCTACAGGGGCCGATAATTCACCCCTCCACTTT. The V call is TRBV7-9, the J call TRBJ1-6, with 7 bases fitting TRBD1. With 6 bases clipped from V and 5 bases from J, the junction kept 7 bases outside the gene matches. The V gene's germline CDR1 is SEHNR and CDR2 FQNEAQ (reference sequence). The CDR3 totals 15 residues.

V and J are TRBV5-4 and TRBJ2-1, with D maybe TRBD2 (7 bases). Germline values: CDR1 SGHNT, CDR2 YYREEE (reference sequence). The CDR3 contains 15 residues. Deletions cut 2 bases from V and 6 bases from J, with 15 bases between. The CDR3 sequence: CASSLGGGAANEQFF. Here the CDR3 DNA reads TGTGCCAGCAGCTTAGGAGGGGGGGCCGCCAATGAGCAGTTCTTC.

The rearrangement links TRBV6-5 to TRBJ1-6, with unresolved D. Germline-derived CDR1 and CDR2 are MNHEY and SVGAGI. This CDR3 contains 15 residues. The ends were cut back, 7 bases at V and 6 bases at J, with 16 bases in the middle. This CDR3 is CASTLAKTANSPLHF. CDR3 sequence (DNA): TGTGCCAGCACCCTAGCAAAAACCGCTAATTCACCCCTCCACTTT.

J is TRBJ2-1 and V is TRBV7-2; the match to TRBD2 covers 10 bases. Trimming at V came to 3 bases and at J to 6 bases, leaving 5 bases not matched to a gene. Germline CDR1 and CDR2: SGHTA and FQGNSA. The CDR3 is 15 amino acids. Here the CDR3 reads CASSLEAGGLNEQFF. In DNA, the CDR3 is TGTGCCAGCAGCTTGGAAGCGGGGGGGCTCAATGAGCAGTTCTTC.

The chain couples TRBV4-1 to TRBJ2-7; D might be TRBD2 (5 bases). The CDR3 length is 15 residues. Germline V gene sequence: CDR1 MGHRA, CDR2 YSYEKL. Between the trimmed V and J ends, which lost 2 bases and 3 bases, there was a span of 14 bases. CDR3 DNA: TGCGCCAGCAGCCAACTAAGCCGAGGGAGCTACGAGCAGTACTTC. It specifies CASSQLSRGSYEQYF.

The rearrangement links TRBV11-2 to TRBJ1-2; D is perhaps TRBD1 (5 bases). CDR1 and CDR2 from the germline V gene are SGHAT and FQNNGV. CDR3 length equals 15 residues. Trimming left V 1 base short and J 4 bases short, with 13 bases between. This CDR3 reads CASSLGPEGAYGYTF. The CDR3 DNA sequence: TGTGCCAGCAGCTTAGGCCCGGAAGGGGCCTATGGCTACACCTTC.

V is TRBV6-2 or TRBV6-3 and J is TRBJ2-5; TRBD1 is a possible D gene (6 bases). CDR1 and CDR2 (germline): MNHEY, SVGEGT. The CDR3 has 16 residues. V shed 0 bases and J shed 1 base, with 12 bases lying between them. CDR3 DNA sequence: TGTGCCAGCAGTTACTCTGCTAGCAGGGGCCAAGAGACCCAGTACTTC. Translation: CASSYSASRGQETQYF.

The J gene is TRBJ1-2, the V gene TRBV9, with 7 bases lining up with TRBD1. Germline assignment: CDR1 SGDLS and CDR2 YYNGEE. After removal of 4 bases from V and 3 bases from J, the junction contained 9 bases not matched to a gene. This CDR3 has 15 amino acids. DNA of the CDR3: TGTGCCAGCAGCCCCCGGACAGGCAACCACTATGGCTACACCTTC. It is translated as CASSPRTGNHYGYTF.

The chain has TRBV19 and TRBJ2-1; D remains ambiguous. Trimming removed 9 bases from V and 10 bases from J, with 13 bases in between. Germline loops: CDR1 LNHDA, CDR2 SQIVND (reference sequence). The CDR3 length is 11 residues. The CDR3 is CASSRLNEQFF. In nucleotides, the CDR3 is TGTGCCAGCAGCAGGTTAAACGAGCAGTTCTTC.

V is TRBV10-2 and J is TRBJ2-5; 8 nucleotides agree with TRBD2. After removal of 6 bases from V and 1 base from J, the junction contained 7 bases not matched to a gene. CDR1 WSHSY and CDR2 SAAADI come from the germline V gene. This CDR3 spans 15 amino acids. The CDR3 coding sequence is TGCGCCAGCAGGGGGAGCGGGGGCCCCCAAGAGACCCAGTACTTC. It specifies CASRGSGGPQETQYF.

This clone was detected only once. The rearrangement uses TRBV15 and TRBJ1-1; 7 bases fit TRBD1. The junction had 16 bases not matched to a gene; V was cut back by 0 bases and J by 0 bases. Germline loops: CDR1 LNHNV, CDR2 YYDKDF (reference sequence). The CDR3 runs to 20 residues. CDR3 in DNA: TGTGCCACCAGCAGAGATCGGGGCGGGTGGAGGGGGCCGATGAACACTGAAGCTTTCTTT. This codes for CATSRDRGGWRGPMNTEAFF.